The entry that follows covers one T cell receptor (beta chain) sequence. Antigen unknown. This entry is derived from a study of blood T cells in healthy people across ages. Together with a sample-barcoded 5' primer, a J-beta primer mix was included in a second PCR lasting about 6 to 11 cycles. Tagging of each cDNA molecule was performed by a template-switch adaptor with 12 random nucleotides. Samples each returned at least 3 million CDR3-containing paired-end reads. TCRdb reprocessed the 5' RACE reads with MiXCR, giving one entry per CDR3 protein. This sample has approximately 800,000 distinct CDR3 sequences; 60% to 80% occur once, and the top ten carry 28%. Study results and caveats: Unknown donor CMV status possibly confounded expanded clonotype changes. Higher diversity and more naive CD4+ cells were features of long-lived donors, compared to aged donors.

This clonotype was sampled from a man aged 30-40 years in good health. Sequencing was done on a sample of blood.

CDR3 sequence (DNA): TGTGCCAGCTCCCTCGCTGGGCTAAGCTTCGATACGCAGTATTTT. Encoded protein: CASSLAGLSFDTQYF. The rearrangement uses TRBV18 and TRBJ2-3; the D is unclear. This CDR3 contains 15 residues. V lost 6 bases and J lost 6, with 19 bases in between. The germline gives CDR1 KGHSH, CDR2 LQKENI.